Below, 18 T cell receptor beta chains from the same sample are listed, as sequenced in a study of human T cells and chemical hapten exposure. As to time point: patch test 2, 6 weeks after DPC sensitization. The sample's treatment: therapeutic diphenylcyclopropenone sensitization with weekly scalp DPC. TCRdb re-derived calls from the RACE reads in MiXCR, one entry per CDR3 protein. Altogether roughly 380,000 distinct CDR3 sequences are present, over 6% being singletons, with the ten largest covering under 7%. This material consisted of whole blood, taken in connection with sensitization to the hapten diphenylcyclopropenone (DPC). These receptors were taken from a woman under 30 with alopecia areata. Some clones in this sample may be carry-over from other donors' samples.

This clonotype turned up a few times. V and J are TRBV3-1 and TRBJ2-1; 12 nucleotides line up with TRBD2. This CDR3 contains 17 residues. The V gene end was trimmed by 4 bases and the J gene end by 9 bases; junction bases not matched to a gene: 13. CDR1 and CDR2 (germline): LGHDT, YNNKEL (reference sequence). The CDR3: CASSRRGASGGASEQFF. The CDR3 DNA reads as TGTGCCAGCAGCCGCCGAGGGGCTAGCGGGGGGGCGAGTGAGCAGTTCTTC.

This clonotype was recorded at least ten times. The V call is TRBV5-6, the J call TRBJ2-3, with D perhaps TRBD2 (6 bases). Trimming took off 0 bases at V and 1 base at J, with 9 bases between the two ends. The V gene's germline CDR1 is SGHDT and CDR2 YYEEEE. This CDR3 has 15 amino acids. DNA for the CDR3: TGTGCCAGCAGCTTGGTAGGAGGGGGCACAGATACGCAGTATTTT. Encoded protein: CASSLVGGGTDTQYF.

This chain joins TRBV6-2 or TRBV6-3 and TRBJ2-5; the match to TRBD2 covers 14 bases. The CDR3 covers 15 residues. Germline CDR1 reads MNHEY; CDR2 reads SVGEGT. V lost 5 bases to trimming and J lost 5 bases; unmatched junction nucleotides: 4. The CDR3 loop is CASSETSGGAETQYF. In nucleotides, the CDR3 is TGTGCCAGCAGTGAGACTAGCGGGGGGGCTGAGACCCAGTACTTC.

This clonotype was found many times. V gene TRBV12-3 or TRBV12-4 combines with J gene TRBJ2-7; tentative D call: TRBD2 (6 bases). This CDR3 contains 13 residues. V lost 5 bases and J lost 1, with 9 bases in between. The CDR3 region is CASSPGVSYEQYF. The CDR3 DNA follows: TGTGCCAGCAGTCCGGGGGTTTCCTACGAGCAGTACTTC.

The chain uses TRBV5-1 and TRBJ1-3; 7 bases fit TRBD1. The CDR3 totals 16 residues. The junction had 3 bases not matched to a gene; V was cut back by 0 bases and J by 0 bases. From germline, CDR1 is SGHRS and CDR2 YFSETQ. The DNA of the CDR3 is TGCGCCAGCAGCTTGGCCGGGACAGACTCTGGAAACACCATATATTTT. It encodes CASSLAGTDSGNTIYF.

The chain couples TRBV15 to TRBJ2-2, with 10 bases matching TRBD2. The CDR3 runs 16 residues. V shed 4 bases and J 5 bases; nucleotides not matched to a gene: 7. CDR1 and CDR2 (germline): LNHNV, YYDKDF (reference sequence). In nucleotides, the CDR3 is TGTGCCACCAGCACGGCCAGCGGGGGGGCAACCGGGGAGCTGTTTTTT. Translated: CATSTASGGATGELFF. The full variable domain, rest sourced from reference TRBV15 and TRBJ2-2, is DAMVIQNPRYQVTQFGKPVTLSCSQTLNHNVMYWYQQKSSQAPKLLFHYYDKDFNNEADTPDNFQSRRPNTSFCFLDIRSPGLGDTAMYLCATSTASGGATGELFFGEGSRLTVL.

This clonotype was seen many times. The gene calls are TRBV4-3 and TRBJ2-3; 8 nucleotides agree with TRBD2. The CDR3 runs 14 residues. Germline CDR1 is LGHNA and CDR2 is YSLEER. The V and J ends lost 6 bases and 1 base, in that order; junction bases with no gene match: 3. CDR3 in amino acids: CASSPAGGTDTQYF. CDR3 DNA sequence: TGCGCCAGCAGTCCAGCGGGAGGCACAGATACGCAGTATTTT.

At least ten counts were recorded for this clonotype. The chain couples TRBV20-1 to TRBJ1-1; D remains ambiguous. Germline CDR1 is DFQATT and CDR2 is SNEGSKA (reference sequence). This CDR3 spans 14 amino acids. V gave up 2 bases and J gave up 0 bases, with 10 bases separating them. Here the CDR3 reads CSARKGFLNTEAFF. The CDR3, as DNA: TGCAGTGCTAGAAAGGGTTTCCTGAACACTGAAGCTTTCTTT.

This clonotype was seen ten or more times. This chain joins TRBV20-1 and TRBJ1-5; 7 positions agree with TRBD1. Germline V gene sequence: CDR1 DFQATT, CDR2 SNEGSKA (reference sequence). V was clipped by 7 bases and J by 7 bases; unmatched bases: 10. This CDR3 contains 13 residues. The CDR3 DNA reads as TGCAGTGTTAGCACAGGGGTATACCAGCCCCAGCATTTT. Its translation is CSVSTGVYQPQHF.

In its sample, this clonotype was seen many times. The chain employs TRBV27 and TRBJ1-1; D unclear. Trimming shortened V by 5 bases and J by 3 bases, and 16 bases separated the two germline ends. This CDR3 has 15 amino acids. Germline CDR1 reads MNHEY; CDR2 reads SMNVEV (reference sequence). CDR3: CASSPVALWDTEAFF. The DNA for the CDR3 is TGTGCCAGCAGTCCCGTGGCACTTTGGGACACTGAAGCTTTCTTT.

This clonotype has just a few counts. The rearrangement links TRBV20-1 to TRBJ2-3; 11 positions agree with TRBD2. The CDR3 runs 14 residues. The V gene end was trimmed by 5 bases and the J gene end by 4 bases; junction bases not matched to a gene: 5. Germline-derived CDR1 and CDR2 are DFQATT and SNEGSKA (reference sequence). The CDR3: CSAGTSGAADTQYF. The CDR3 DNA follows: TGCAGTGCTGGGACTAGCGGAGCGGCAGATACGCAGTATTTT.

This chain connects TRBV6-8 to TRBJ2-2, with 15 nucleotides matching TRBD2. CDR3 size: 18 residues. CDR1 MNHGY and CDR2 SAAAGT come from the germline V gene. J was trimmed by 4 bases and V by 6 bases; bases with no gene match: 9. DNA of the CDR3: TGTGCCAGCAGCCACGGACTAGCGGGGGGGCTCAGCACCGGGGAGCTGTTTTTT. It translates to CASSHGLAGGLSTGELFF.

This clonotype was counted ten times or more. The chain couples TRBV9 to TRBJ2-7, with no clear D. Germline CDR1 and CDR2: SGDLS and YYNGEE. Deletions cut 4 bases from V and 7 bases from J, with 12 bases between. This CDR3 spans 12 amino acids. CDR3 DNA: TGTGCCAGCAGCCCCAGTCCTGGAGAGCAGTACTTC. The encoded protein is CASSPSPGEQYF.

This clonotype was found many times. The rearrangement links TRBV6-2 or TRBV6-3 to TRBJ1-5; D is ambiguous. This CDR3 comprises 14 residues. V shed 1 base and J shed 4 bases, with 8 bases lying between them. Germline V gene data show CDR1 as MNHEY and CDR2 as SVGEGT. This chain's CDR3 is CASSYLKGNQPQHF. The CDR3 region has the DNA TGTGCCAGCAGTTACTTGAAGGGAAATCAGCCCCAGCATTTT.

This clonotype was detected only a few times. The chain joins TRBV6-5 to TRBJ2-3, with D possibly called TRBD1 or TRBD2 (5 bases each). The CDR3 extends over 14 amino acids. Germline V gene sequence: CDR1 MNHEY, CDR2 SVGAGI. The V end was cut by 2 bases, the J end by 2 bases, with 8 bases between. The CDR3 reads CASSYKGTTDTQYF. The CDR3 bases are TGTGCCAGCAGTTACAAAGGGACCACAGATACGCAGTATTTT.

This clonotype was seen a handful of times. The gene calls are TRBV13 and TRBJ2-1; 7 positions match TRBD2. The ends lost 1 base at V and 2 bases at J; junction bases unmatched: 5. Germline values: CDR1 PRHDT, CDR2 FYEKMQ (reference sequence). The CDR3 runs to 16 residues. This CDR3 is CASSLESSGTYNEQFF. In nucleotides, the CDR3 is TGTGCCAGCAGCTTAGAGTCTAGCGGAACCTACAATGAGCAGTTCTTC.

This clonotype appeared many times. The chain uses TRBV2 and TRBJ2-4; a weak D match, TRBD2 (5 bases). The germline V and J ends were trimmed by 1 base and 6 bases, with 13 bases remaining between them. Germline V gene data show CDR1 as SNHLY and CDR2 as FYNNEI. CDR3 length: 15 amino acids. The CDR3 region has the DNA TGTGCCAGCAGTGAAGGGCGACCGACTACAAACATTCAGTACTTC. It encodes CASSEGRPTTNIQYF.

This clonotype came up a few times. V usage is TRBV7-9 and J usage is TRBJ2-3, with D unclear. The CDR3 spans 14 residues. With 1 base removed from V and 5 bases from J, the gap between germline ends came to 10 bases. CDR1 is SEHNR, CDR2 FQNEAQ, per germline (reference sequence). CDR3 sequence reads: CASSLEQTGDTQYF. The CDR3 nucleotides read TGTGCCAGCAGCTTAGAACAGACCGGAGATACGCAGTATTTT.